Each of the 16 T cell receptor beta chains below was sequenced from the same sample in a study of cytomegalovirus exposure and HLA in healthy donors. Amplification used 60 Vbeta primers and 13 Jbeta primers. Generated by immunoSEQ multiplex PCR, the TCRdb table keeps only in-frame clones and is missing some. The sample holds under 200,000 clones; 80% to 85% are singletons and the top ten take 0.95% to 1%. Sequencing was done on a sample of PBMCs. The origin of the receptors is a girl between 2 and 10 years old in good health and CMV-seropositive.

V and J are TRBV15 and TRBJ2-3; D ambiguous. Trimming left V 0 bases short and J 7 bases short, with 5 bases between. Germline-derived CDR1 and CDR2 are LNHNV and YYDKDF (reference sequence). The CDR3 is 12 residues long. The CDR3 sequence is CATSRDKNTQYF. The DNA of the CDR3 is TGTGCCACCAGCAGAGATAAAAATACGCAGTATTTT.

V and J are TRBV5-1 and TRBJ2-1; a weak D match, TRBD2 (5 bases). Trimming took 3 bases from V and 8 from J, leaving 12 bases between them. Germline V gives CDR1 SGHRS, CDR2 YFSETQ. The CDR3 is 13 residues long. CDR3 coding DNA: TGCGCCAGCAGCTCCTTAGAGGGAGATGAGCAGTTCTTC. Translated: CASSSLEGDEQFF.

The chain employs TRBV6-5 and TRBJ2-3; 8 positions match TRBD2. V dropped 2 bases and J dropped 1; count of bases not matched to a gene: 5. Germline V gene data show CDR1 as MNHEY and CDR2 as SVGAGI. This CDR3 is 16 amino acids long. CDR3 nucleotides: TGTGCCAGCAGTTACGGGAAGCGGGAGCGCACAGATACGCAGTATTTT. Protein sequence: CASSYGKRERTDTQYF.

The rearrangement uses TRBV4-1 and TRBJ2-6; D remains unclear. V was clipped by 0 bases and J by 4 bases, with 19 bases between them. Looked up from germline, CDR1 is MGHRA and CDR2 is YSYEKL. The CDR3 runs to 19 residues. CDR3 loop: CASSQDWPGVVLGANVLTF. The CDR3 bases are TGCGCCAGCAGCCAAGATTGGCCGGGTGTCGTGCTCGGGGCCAACGTCCTGACTTTC.

The chain is built from TRBV9 and TRBJ2-7, with 7 bases identical to TRBD2. The CDR3 length is 15 residues. The V gene end was trimmed by 6 bases and the J gene end by 0 bases; junction bases not matched to a gene: 9. CDR1 and CDR2 (germline): SGDLS, YYNGEE. This CDR3 reads CASIGLAVCSYEQYF. Written as DNA, the CDR3 is TGTGCCAGCATTGGGCTAGCGGTTTGCTCCTACGAGCAGTACTTC.

The chain carries TRBV6-6 and TRBJ2-1; 9 bases are a match to TRBD2. The CDR3 totals 12 residues. V lost 5 bases, J lost 15 bases, and 8 bases stayed unmatched. Germline V CDR1 and CDR2: MNHNY, SVGAGI (reference sequence). The DNA for the CDR3 is TGTGCCAGCAGTCCCGGACTAGCGTCACGGTTCTTC. This encodes CASSPGLASRFF.

The V call is TRBV2, the J call TRBJ2-1; D is undetermined. CDR3 length equals 14 residues. Trimming shortened V by 10 bases and J by 0 bases, and 13 bases separated the two germline ends. From germline, CDR1 is SNHLY and CDR2 FYNNEI. DNA of the CDR3: TGTGCCACCCTCGCGATGAGCTCCTACAATGAGCAGTTCTTC. Translated: CATLAMSSYNEQFF. Full variable domain (missing parts from reference TRBV2 and TRBJ2-1): EPEVTQTPSHQVTQMGQEVILRCVPISNHLYFYWYRQILGQKVEFLVSFYNNEISEKSEIFDDQFSVERPDGSNFTLKIRSTKLEDSAMYFCATLAMSSYNEQFFGPGTRLTVL.

The chain has TRBV5-1 and TRBJ2-5; TRBD2 aligns across 7 bases. The trim removed 4 bases at V and 5 bases at J, leaving 5 bases unmatched. In germline, CDR1 is SGHRS, CDR2 YFSETQ. The CDR3 sequence is 13 residues long. The CDR3 sequence is CASSAYGGETQYF. The DNA for the CDR3 is TGCGCCAGCAGCGCCTACGGGGGGGAGACCCAGTACTTC.

CDR3 bases: TGTGCCAGCAGCCGGTTACCGGGACAGGGGCTTATGAACACTGAAGCTTTCTTT. It specifies CASSRLPGQGLMNTEAFF. J is TRBJ1-1 and V is TRBV5-6; 10 bases are a match to TRBD1. The junction had 12 bases not matched to a gene; V was cut back by 4 bases and J by 0 bases. The CDR3 extends over 18 amino acids. Germline CDR1 and CDR2: SGHDT and YYEEEE.

The V call is TRBV5-6, the J call TRBJ2-1, with 14 positions matching TRBD2. The length of the CDR3 is 14 residues. Germline CDR1 SGHDT, CDR2 YYEEEE. V gave up 4 bases and J gave up 8 bases; unmatched junction bases: 2. Here the CDR3 DNA reads TGTGCCAGCAGCAGGGGACTAGCGGGAGATGAGCAGTTCTTC. Protein sequence: CASSRGLAGDEQFF.

This clone showed up just a few times. The chain recombines TRBV30 with TRBJ2-1, with D perhaps matching TRBD1 (5 bases). Germline lookup yields CDR1 GTSNPN and CDR2 SVGIG (reference sequence). The CDR3 has 12 residues. Trimming stripped 3 bases from V and 5 bases from J, with 8 bases between. The CDR3 DNA is TGTGCCTGGAGCGTGACAGACAATGAGCAGTTCTTC. Its protein is CAWSVTDNEQFF.

Of note for this clone: Because the CDR3 is missing its conserved closing phenylalanine or tryptophan, this is likely a read error. It is unclear where the CDR3 begins or ends on the DNA, so no DNA is shown, and the CDR3 is as TCRdb lists it. This chain links TRBV15 with TRBJ2-7; the table calls TRBD1, which could not be checked here. The CDR3 spans 12 amino acids, including both terminal residues. Germline V lookup: CDR1 LNHNV, CDR2 YYDKDF (reference sequence). CDR3 region: CATSRVPGHLVL.

The sample holds one count of this clone. This chain uses TRBV27 with TRBJ2-1, with 7 positions matching TRBD2. This CDR3 has 13 residues. Germline lookup yields CDR1 MNHEY and CDR2 SMNVEV (reference sequence). V shed 0 bases, J shed 7 bases, and the junction held 0 bases outside the gene matches. This chain's CDR3 is CASSLSGGNEQFF. The CDR3 coding sequence is TGTGCCAGCAGTTTATCGGGGGGGAATGAGCAGTTCTTC.

CDR3 DNA sequence: TGTGCCACCAGCAGAGAATGGGGACAGGGTGGAGAGGGAGATACGCAGTATTTT. Protein product: CATSREWGQGGEGDTQYF. This rearrangement joins TRBV15 to TRBJ2-3; TRBD1 aligns across 9 bases. Per the germline V gene, CDR1 is LNHNV and CDR2 is YYDKDF (reference sequence). CDR3 length: 18 residues. V shed 0 bases and J 5 bases; nucleotides not matched to a gene: 12.

V and J are TRBV14 and TRBJ2-3; 11 bases map to TRBD2. Germline V gene lookup returns CDR1 SGHDN and CDR2 FVKESK. V lost 6 bases, J lost 1 base, and 3 bases stayed unmatched. The CDR3 is 15 residues long. This chain's CDR3 is CASRLGLAGTDTQYF. The DNA of the CDR3 is TGTGCCAGCAGACTGGGACTAGCGGGCACAGATACGCAGTATTTT.

V and J are TRBV27 and TRBJ2-7; 7 bases are shared with TRBD2. The length of the CDR3 is 14 residues. Germline CDR1 is MNHEY and CDR2 is SMNVEV (reference sequence). The V and J ends lost 10 bases and 2 bases, in that order; junction bases with no gene match: 11. CDR3 in amino acids: CATGRLPAAYEQYF. For the CDR3, the DNA is TGTGCCACCGGGAGGCTTCCGGCCGCCTACGAGCAGTACTTC.